This TCR beta chain was sequenced for a study of cytomegalovirus exposure and HLA in healthy donors. The PCR had 60 Vbeta and 13 Jbeta primers. Clones were read by immunoSEQ multiplex PCR, and TCRdb kept only the in-frame ones, dropping some. The sample records about 210,000 clones, about 76% being singletons. Findings and limits, study-wide: Presence/absence analyses assumed roughly uniform sequencing depth across donors.

CDR1 and CDR2 (germline): SGHRS, YFSETQ. CDR3 length equals 13 residues. Between the trimmed V and J ends, which lost 1 base and 5 bases, there was a span of 8 bases. Concerning this clone: What it binds is not known.

This clonotype was sampled from a male donor in good health and CMV-seropositive. Specimen: PBMCs. This chain links TRBV5-1 with TRBJ2-3; D perhaps matches TRBD1 (6 bases). The CDR3 bases are TGCGCCAGCAGCTTGCCAGGGGAAGATACGCAGTATTTT. It encodes CASSLPGEDTQYF.